Described below is a single T cell receptor (beta chain) sequence and its context. It lacks a known antigen. Per-base quality was not reported, and no clone a single base away is much larger than it. The CDR3 measures 16 amino acids from cysteine to phenylalanine. Only the CDR3 DNA is retained, 48 bases long and in frame from the first base. As encoded in the germline V gene, CDR1 is SGHTA while CDR2 is FQGNSA. V drops 1 base and J drops 6 bases, leaving 18 bases in between. The library was built by means of 5' RACE. A second about 6 to 11 cycle PCR used a sample-barcoded 5' primer and a J-beta primer mix. A unique molecular identifier was introduced onto each TCR beta cDNA molecule by a template-switch 5' adaptor carrying 12 random nucleotides. At least 3 million CDR3-containing paired-end reads were obtained from each sample. First-strand cDNA synthesis was performed from all RNA using the Mint cDNA synthesis kit, with priming by a TRBC-specific oligonucleotide. Following uracil-DNA glycosylase treatment, a first 18-cycle PCR with universal primers M1SS and BC2_uni_R was performed on all cDNA. For the original study's pipeline: For normalization, 1 million high-quality reads, each with a distinct molecular identifier, were randomly selected from each sample. Reads sharing molecular identifiers were discarded rather than binned into consensus sequences. CDR3 identification, clonotype clustering and error correction used MiTCR with a Q25 quality threshold and the strictest error-elimination algorithm. A nonparametric unseen species model using Euler transformation provided a lower-bound estimate of total TCR beta diversity. TCRdb took the public reads, trimmed them with fastp at Q25, ran MiXCR for clone calling and kept in-frame beta chains. Records with the same CDR3 protein are collapsed into one entry carrying the most frequent genes and DNA. TCRdb, not the original authors, processed these V and J calls. The sample contains over 1,500,000 distinct CDR3 sequences, roughly two fifths of them found a single time. More than 20% of the sample lies in the top ten.

This specimen comes from a study of blood T cells in healthy people across ages (dated by TCRdb to about 2015). Some background on the complete study: In model experiments, template switching captured roughly one uniquely barcoded TCR beta cDNA molecule for every two T cells. To avoid experimental bias, donors of different ages were randomly spread across the sequencing lanes. The study analyzed two additional independent replicas of 1 million unique cDNA reads from the same blood draw for two donors, one aged 18 to 29 and one aged 80 or older. Using deep sequencing normalized with unique cDNA molecular identifiers, the study measured how TCR beta repertoire diversity changes with age. The donors were split into four age groups: young (average around 16 years), middle-aged (nearly 40), aged (about 62) and long-lived (under 90).

Donors were approximately 42 systemically healthy Caucasian individuals from Russia aged about 6 to 100 years. Each donor gave around 9.5 milliliters of peripheral blood, collected into EDTA-treated Vacutainer tubes. Ficoll-Paque density-gradient centrifugation was used to isolate PBMCs, with at least 6 million obtained per sample. Total RNA was extracted from PBMCs with Trizol reagent, with at least 6 micrograms obtained per sample. For every donor, an aliquot of PBMCs went through flow cytometry to measure the percentages of naive CD45RAhigh/CD27high T cells. The paper as a whole reports these results and caveats: Estimates of total diversity based on one million sequenced T cells were regarded as lower bounds and as underestimates. As age increased, observed TCR beta diversity per million T cells dropped in a roughly linear way, and a significant reduction was already evident by age 40. Donor CMV infection status was unknown, potentially confounding age-related changes in expanded clonotypes. Conclusive comparison of naive and antigen-experienced compartments was prevented by the profiling of bulk unsorted PBMCs. Compared with the aged group, the long-lived group had more naive CD4+ T cells, fewer expanded clones and increased TCR diversity, suggesting age selection. Observed TCR beta diversity correlated strongly with the percentage of naive T cells measured by flow cytometry.

The sequence joins TRBV7-2 to TRBJ2-5, with the D call perhaps TRBD1 or TRBD2, each one matching 6 bases. Sequenced: blood. This clonotype was obtained from a human donor in good health. At the DNA level, the sequence is TGTGCCAGCAGCTTAGTAAGGGGGGCAACGGGAAAGACCCAGTACTTC. Translated, this is CASSLVRGATGKTQYF.